These T cell receptor beta chains were read from a single sample in a study of blood T cell repertoires in COVID-19. Assay used: immunoSEQ multiplex PCR; TCRdb lists only in-frame clones, some missing. The data contain approximately 80,000 clones, 88% of them singletons. Sequenced input: peripheral blood. The origin of the receptors is a human donor in a cohort sampled during active COVID-19. CDR3s include the opening cysteine and the closing phenylalanine or tryptophan. The D gene is left open where the match is weak. Some rows have no size entry. The others give once, few or many, or a class for an expanded clone.

v_call,clone_size,d_call,j_call,cdr3_aa,cdr3_nt
TRBV30,once,TRBD2,TRBJ2-1,CALGLAGVFRFF,TGTGCCTTAGGACTAGCGGGGGTTTTTAGGTTCTTC
TRBV29-1,NA,NA,TRBJ2-5,CSVTMTGETQYF,TGCAGCGTTACGATGACAGGCGAGACCCAGTACTTC
TRBV5-1,NA,NA,TRBJ2-5,CASSLDRDGKTQYF,TGCGCCAGCAGCTTGGACAGGGATGGAAAGACCCAGTACTTC
TRBV5-6,NA,NA,TRBJ1-1,CASSLRRYNTEAFF,TGTGCCAGCAGCTTGAGGAGGTACAACACTGAAGCTTTCTTT
TRBV18,once,TRBD1,TRBJ2-3,CASSPGKSGTGGADTQYF,TGTGCCAGCTCACCAGGGAAAAGCGGGACAGGGGGAGCAGATACGCAGTATTTT
TRBV5-8,NA,TRBD1,TRBJ1-2,CASSFLQPGQVNYGYTF,TGTGCCAGCAGCTTCCTCCAGCCGGGACAGGTGAACTATGGCTACACCTTC
TRBV15,NA,NA,TRBJ1-4,CATSRATNEKLFF,TGTGCCACCAGTCGGGCAACTAATGAAAAACTGTTTTTT
TRBV2,NA,TRBD1,TRBJ2-5,CASSGDRRLAAQYF,TGTGCCAGCAGTGGGGACAGGAGGCTTGCGGCCCAGTACTTC
TRBV3-1/TRBV3-2,NA,TRBD1,TRBJ2-7,CASSPRTGTKQYF,TGTGCCAGCAGCCCTAGGACAGGGACCAAGCAGTACTTC
TRBV25-1,NA,TRBD2,TRBJ2-7,CASIGGVEQYF,TGTGCCAGCATTGGGGGGGTCGAGCAGTACTTC
TRBV10-2,NA,NA,TRBJ1-1,CASSVEGMNTEAFF,TGCGCCAGCAGTGTGGAGGGGATGAACACTGAAGCTTTCTTT
TRBV5-4,few,TRBD1,TRBJ2-3,CASSFDPTGQGADTQYF,TGTGCCAGCAGTTTCGACCCGACGGGACAGGGTGCAGATACGCAGTATTTT
TRBV27,NA,TRBD2,TRBJ2-3,CASSLGLAGGHTQYF,TGTGCCAGCAGTTTGGGACTAGCGGGAGGTCATACGCAGTATTTT
TRBV6-5,few,NA,TRBJ2-7,CASSQRRDSYEQYF,TGTGCCAGCAGCCAGCGGAGGGACTCCTACGAGCAGTACTTC
TRBV5-8,NA,TRBD1,TRBJ1-2,CASSFGTGGYGYTF,TGTGCCAGCAGCTTCGGGACAGGGGGGTATGGCTACACCTTC
TRBV11-2,few,TRBD1,TRBJ1-1,CASSPGTGASEAFF,TGTGCCAGCAGCCCCGGGACAGGGGCCTCTGAAGCTTTCTTT
TRBV25-1,NA,NA,TRBJ2-2,CASSSLGASNTGELFF,TGTGCCAGCAGTTCCCTGGGGGCTTCCAACACCGGGGAGCTGTTTTTT
TRBV7-3,NA,NA,TRBJ2-1,CASSLPAGDEQFF,TGTGCCAGCAGCTTACCGGCGGGCGATGAGCAGTTCTTC
TRBV7-9,NA,NA,TRBJ2-3,CASSLGGTQYF,TGTGCCAGCAGCTTGGGGGGTACGCAGTATTTT
TRBV7-9,NA,NA,TRBJ1-4,CASTSDSTNEKLFF,TGTGCCAGCACCTCAGACAGCACTAATGAAAAACTGTTTTTT
TRBV5-1,NA,NA,TRBJ1-6,CASSFGREGDSPLHF,TGCGCCAGCAGCTTTGGCCGGGAGGGGGATTCACCCCTCCACTTT
TRBV20-1,NA,NA,TRBJ2-7,CSVKSGFEQYF,TGCAGTGTTAAAAGCGGTTTCGAGCAGTACTTC
TRBV5-1,NA,TRBD1,TRBJ2-1,CASSHRQGGDYNEQFF,TGCGCCAGCAGCCACAGACAGGGGGGGGACTACAATGAGCAGTTCTTC
TRBV11-3,NA,TRBD2,TRBJ2-5,CASSMGLAGGQETQYF,TGTGCCAGCAGCATGGGACTAGCGGGGGGCCAAGAGACCCAGTACTTC
TRBV7-9,NA,NA,TRBJ2-1,CASSLEGISYNEQFF,TGTGCCAGCAGCTTAGAGGGGATCTCCTACAATGAGCAGTTCTTC
TRBV29-1,NA,TRBD1,TRBJ1-1,CSVVFRDRGPEAFF,TGCAGCGTTGTTTTCCGGGACAGGGGGCCTGAAGCTTTCTTT